Each of the 2 T cell receptor beta chains below was sequenced from the same sample in a study of blood T cell repertoires in COVID-19. Data came from immunoSEQ multiplex PCR; TCRdb stores just in-frame clones and leaves some out. Here the sample spans a few hundred thousand clones, 90% to 95% being singletons. Sequenced material: PBMCs or T cells enriched from blood (not recorded which). These receptors all come from a woman in her forties who had been exposed to COVID-19.

This clone has more than one count but fewer than ten. Additional DNA sequences in this sample encode the identical CDR3. The chain carries TRBV7-9 and TRBJ1-4; 8 bases are shared with TRBD1. This CDR3 is 14 amino acids long. Germline assignment: CDR1 SEHNR and CDR2 FQNEAQ (reference sequence). Trimming at V came to 1 base and at J to 5 bases, leaving 0 bases not matched to a gene. The CDR3 bases are TGTGCCAGCAGCTTAGGACAGGGGAATGAAAAACTGTTTTTT. This gives the protein CASSLGQGNEKLFF.

V is TRBV7-2 and J is TRBJ2-1, with D perhaps TRBD1 (5 bases). Germline V gene sequence: CDR1 SGHTA, CDR2 FQGNSA. The CDR3 extends over 18 amino acids. Trimming took off 5 bases at V and 7 bases at J, with 27 bases between the two ends. This chain's CDR3 is CASSTRLSRTPSGNEQFF. The CDR3 DNA is TGTGCCAGCAGCACTCGTCTCTCCAGGACACCCTCCGGGAATGAGCAGTTCTTC. Drawing the rest from reference TRBV7-2 and TRBJ2-1, the complete variable domain is GAGVSQSPSNKVTEKGKDVELRCDPISGHTALYWYRQSLGQGLEFLIYFQGNSAPDKSGLPSDRFSAERTGGSVSTLTIQRTQQEDSAVYLCASSTRLSRTPSGNEQFFGPGTRLTVL.